The clone carrying this T cell receptor beta chain has only one observation. Its cognate antigen is unknown. The data originate from a study of cytomegalovirus exposure and HLA in healthy donors. Study observations and caveats: Some TCR beta chains (roughly 150 of them) were listed as cytomegalovirus-associated.

Only in-frame clones appear in the TCRdb table, and some are missing; sequencing was by immunoSEQ multiplex PCR. The data contain 120,000 to 150,000 clones, 70% to 90% of them singletons. Trimming took 2 bases from V and 3 from J, leaving 11 bases between them. The length of the CDR3 is 15 residues. From germline, CDR1 is MNHEY and CDR2 SVGAGI. The J gene is TRBJ2-1, the V gene TRBV6-5; perhaps TRBD2 as D (5 bases). This receptor was identified in a man aged 18 to 29 in good health and CMV-seronegative. The sequencing input was PBMCs. In nucleotides, the CDR3 is TGTGCCAGCAGTTACGGGCCGGGAAACTACAATGAGCAGTTCTTC. Protein sequence: CASSYGPGNYNEQFF.